This TCR beta chain stems from a study of breast tumors, draining lymph nodes, adjacent tissues. MiXCR, run by TCRdb on the multiplex PCR reads, gives a single entry per CDR3 protein. This sample has over 150,000 distinct CDR3 sequences; 30% to 40% occur once, and the top ten carry roughly 4%. Breast cancer patients provided tissue from their axillary draining lymph nodes. This clonotype was counted many times. Deletions cut 7 bases from V and 6 bases from J, with 9 bases between. Germline V lookup: CDR1 GTSNPN, CDR2 SVGIG (reference sequence). The CDR3 covers 11 residues. What was sequenced was axillary lymph node tissue. The genes are TRBV30 and TRBJ2-2; D is possibly TRBD1 (6 bases). This sequence originates from a female donor with breast cancer. Some clones in this sample may be carry-over from other donors' samples. The CDR3 nucleotides read TGTGCCTTGCAGGGGTCCGGGGAGCTGTTTTTT. Its protein is CALQGSGELFF.